This T cell receptor (beta chain) stems from a study of shared clonotypes between healthy human individuals. The germline gives CDR1 MDHEN, CDR2 SYDVKM. Trimming left V 10 bases short and J 3 bases short, with 15 bases between. CDR3 length: 13 residues. On sorted subsets, replicate PCRs used 200 ng DNA, or 25,000 to 35,000 T cell genomes. Assay used: immunoSEQ multiplex PCR; TCRdb lists only in-frame clones, some missing. Of about 1 million clones listed, about 70% are singletons. This clone was observed a handful of times. The source is a young man in good health. V usage is TRBV28 and J usage is TRBJ1-2; D remains unclear. The sample was memory CD4+ T cells sorted from blood. Noted subset: CD45RA-negative fraction. CDR3 protein: CAIAIRGYYGYTF. CDR3 sequence (DNA): TGTGCCATCGCAATCCGGGGTTACTATGGCTACACCTTC.